This entry describes one T cell receptor (beta chain). Unique molecular identifiers were used in preparing the TCRbeta library. MiXCR was run by TCRdb on the PCR reads, yielding one entry per CDR3 protein. In the table there are 200,000 to 300,000 distinct CDR3 sequences, around 25% of which are singletons. This record belongs to a study of T-cell reconstitution after alpha-beta-depleted transplantation in children. The CDR3 contains 13 residues. V was cut by 5 bases and J by 2 bases, with 11 bases left in between. Germline assignment: CDR1 DFQATT and CDR2 SNEGSKA (reference sequence). Material: PBMCs, mostly from graft donor cells, obtained 360 days after TCRalphabeta/CD19-depleted stem cell transplant. The chain employs TRBV20-1 and TRBJ2-3; a weak D match, TRBD1 (6 bases). The sequence came from a female patient under 10 years old who had a stem cell transplant for congenital amegakaryocytic thrombocytopenia, so the T cells may come from the graft donor. CDR3 loop: CSASRGITDTQYF. CDR3 coding DNA: TGCAGTGCTTCCAGGGGCATCACAGATACGCAGTATTTT.